The present T cell receptor (beta chain) was sequenced within a study of T cells in localized non-small cell lung cancer (dated by TCRdb to 2020 to 2021). With respect to the entire study: The study examined T cell repertoires in roughly 240 patients with early-stage NSCLC and compared tumors with uninvolved tumor-adjacent lungs. The cohort consisted of roughly 240 treatment-naive NSCLC patients whose localized lung tumors had been resected. NSCLC patients had a mean age of roughly 66 years, and 129 were male and over 85 female.

About this clone: Its antigen is unknown. Per-nucleotide qualities are absent, and no much larger clonotype sits a single base away.

General findings and caveats noted by the study authors: Since the design was exploratory, TCR variables were selected using unadjusted p-values with no false-discovery rate correction. Uninvolved tumor-adjacent lung showed the highest T cell clonality, higher than tumor, which suggests more focused antigenic responses in the uninvolved tumor-adjacent lung. Because multi-region sequencing of the tumors was not done, intratumor heterogeneity could not be ruled out. Higher blood T cell density associated with longer overall survival, while higher adjacent-lung clonality associated with shorter survival. A median of approximately 57 of the top 100 tumor clones were detected in paired uninvolved adjacent lung, and around 30 of these tumor clones were also found among the top 100 clones of the paired uninvolved adjacent lung.

TCR beta CDR3 regions were sequenced from DNA using the immunoSEQ Assay. The authors' analysis ran thus. To compute T cell density, TCR beta template counts were normalized to usable DNA, which was estimated by amplifying housekeeping genes. The preseqR package was used to estimate richness by extrapolating to 400,000 templates for PBMC samples and to 120,000 templates for tissue samples. Clonality was calculated as one minus Pielou's evenness. Tissue-enriched TCRs were identified through differential abundance testing performed on productive amino-acid clonotypes, with a minimum total count of 5 and an alpha of 0.1. The Jaccard Index and the Morisita Overlap Index were used to quantify repertoire overlap between compartments. TCR beta CDR3s were clustered by GLIPH together with public tetramer-defined viral CDR3s, and at least three viral sequences plus V-gene enrichment were required for viral motifs. TCRdb retrieved this table from immuneACCESS and kept in-frame rearrangements only. Not all clones are present; in checked studies, unresolved V genes account for under half, and no reason is known for the remainder. V and J calls and clone size are those listed in that table; D and trimming were worked out from the DNA. This sample lists over 30,000 clones; under 90% were detected once. Clones ranked in the top ten supply around 4.3% of the sample.

At diagnosis, peripheral blood, uninvolved tumor-adjacent lung and tumor were collected and stored as a combination of fresh-frozen and FFPE material. For TCR repertoire profiling, the blood samples were analyzed as peripheral blood mononuclear cells. Reading from cysteine to phenylalanine, the CDR3 counts 13 amino acids. Only the CDR3 part of the read is kept: 39 bases, read in frame from the first base. Relative to germline, V is 4 bases shorter and J is 4 bases shorter, with 8 bases between their ends. The germline V gene yields MDHEN for CDR1 and SYDVKM for CDR2. The chain couples TRBV28 to TRBJ1-5; the D gene is unclear. The specimen was peripheral blood, collected before any cancer treatment. The clonotype originates from a man between 40 and 70 years old with stage I lung adenocarcinoma. Here the CDR3 is given as CASSSFRNQPQHF. At the DNA level, the sequence is TGTGCCAGCAGTTCCTTTAGGAATCAGCCCCAGCATTTT.